The text below deals with one TCR beta chain. The Seattle site enrolled patients during active infection and followed them longitudinally. This sample stems from a study of blood T cell repertoires in COVID-19. At the level of the study: From the United States, Italy and Spain came samples of acute and convalescent COVID-19.

This CDR3 contains 14 residues. V was shortened by 4 bases and J by 0 bases, with 7 bases between the two germline ends. Per germline, CDR1 SNHLY and CDR2 FYNNEI. TCRdb's table, derived via immunoSEQ multiplex PCR, lists solely in-frame clones and lacks some. There are over 85,000 clones in the sample; about nine tenths occur only once, and 1.9% lies in the top ten. The source material was peripheral blood. This clonotype was sampled from a woman between 45 and 60 years old with COVID-19, enrolled during active disease. The chain uses TRBV2 and TRBJ1-3, with D possibly being TRBD1 (5 bases). The CDR3 is CASSGQTSGNTIYF. The CDR3 region has the DNA TGTGCCAGCAGTGGACAGACCTCTGGAAACACCATATATTTT.